This entry is about one T cell receptor (beta chain). Its antigen is undetermined. For each subset, genomic DNA was distributed in equal portions over several immunoSEQ plates. This table comes from immunoSEQ multiplex PCR, and its TCRdb copy is limited to in-frame clones, with some not included. The sample yields 300,000 to 350,000 clones, less than 75% seen once. The CDR3 covers 14 residues. V was clipped by 6 bases and J by 1 base, with 12 bases between them. CDR1 and CDR2 (germline): LNHDA, SQIVND (reference sequence). This record belongs to a study of shared clonotypes between healthy human individuals. Whole-study findings and limits: The sharing of about 5% of naive CD4 clonotypes was seen across several donors. Lower generation probabilities were found for non-shared clonotypes than for those shared by all four donors.

The chain joins TRBV19 to TRBJ2-5, with a possible D match to TRBD1 (6 bases). The source of this sequence is a man aged 25-45 years in good health. The sequenced material came from memory CD4+ T cells sorted from blood. Indicated subset: CD45RA-negative fraction. The CDR3 loop reads CASSPTGTQETQYF. The CDR3 DNA sequence: TGTGCCAGTAGCCCCACAGGGACCCAAGAGACCCAGTACTTC.